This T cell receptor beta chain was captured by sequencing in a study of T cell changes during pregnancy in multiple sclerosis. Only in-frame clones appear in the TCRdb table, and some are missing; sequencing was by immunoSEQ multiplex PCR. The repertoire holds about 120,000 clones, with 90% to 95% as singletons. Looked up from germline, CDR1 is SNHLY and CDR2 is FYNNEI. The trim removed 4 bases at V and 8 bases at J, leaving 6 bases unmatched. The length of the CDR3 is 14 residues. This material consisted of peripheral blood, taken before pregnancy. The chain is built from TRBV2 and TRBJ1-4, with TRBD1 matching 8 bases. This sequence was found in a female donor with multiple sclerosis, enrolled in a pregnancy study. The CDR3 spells CASSVGQGSEKLFF. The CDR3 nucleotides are TGTGCCAGCAGTGTCGGACAGGGCAGCGAAAAACTGTTTTTT.